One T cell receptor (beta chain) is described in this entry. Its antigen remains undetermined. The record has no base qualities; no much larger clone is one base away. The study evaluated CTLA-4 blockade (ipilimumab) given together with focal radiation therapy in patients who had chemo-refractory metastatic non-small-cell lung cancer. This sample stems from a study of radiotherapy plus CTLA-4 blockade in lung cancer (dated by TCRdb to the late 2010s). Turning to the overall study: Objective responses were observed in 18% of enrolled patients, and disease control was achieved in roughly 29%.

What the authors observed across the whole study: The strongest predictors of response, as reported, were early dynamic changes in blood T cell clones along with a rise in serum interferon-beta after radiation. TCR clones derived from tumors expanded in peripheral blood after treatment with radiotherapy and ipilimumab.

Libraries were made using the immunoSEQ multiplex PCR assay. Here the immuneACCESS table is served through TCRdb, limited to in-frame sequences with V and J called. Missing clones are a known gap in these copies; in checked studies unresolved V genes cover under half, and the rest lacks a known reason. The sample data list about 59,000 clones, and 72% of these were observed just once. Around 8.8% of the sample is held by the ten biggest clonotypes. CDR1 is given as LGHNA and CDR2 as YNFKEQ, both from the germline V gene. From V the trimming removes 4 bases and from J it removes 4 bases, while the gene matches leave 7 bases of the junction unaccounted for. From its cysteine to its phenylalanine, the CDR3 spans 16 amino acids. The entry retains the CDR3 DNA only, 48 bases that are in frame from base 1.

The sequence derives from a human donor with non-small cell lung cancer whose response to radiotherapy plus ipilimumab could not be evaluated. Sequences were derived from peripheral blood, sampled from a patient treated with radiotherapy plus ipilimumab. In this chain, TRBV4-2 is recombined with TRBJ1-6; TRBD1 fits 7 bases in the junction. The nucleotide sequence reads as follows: TGTGCCAGCAGCCTTCAAGGGACAGAATATAATTCACCCCTCCACTTT. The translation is CASSLQGTEYNSPLHF.